Following are 13 T cell receptor beta chains from one sample sequenced in a study of blood T cell repertoires in COVID-19. Sequencing used immunoSEQ multiplex PCR; TCRdb keeps in-frame clones, though not all of them. Among under 300,000 clones listed, around 90% were seen once. Sequences were obtained from peripheral blood. These receptors were collected from a man in his sixties who had recovered from COVID-19.

Concerning this clone itself: Compared with germline, one end of the junction differs, possibly owing to a read error. The V call is TRBV3-1 (or the pseudogene TRBV3-2), the J call TRBJ1-2, with D possibly being TRBD1 (6 bases). This CDR3 is 16 amino acids long. The germline CDR1 and CDR2 sequences are LGHDT and YNNKEL (reference sequence). The CDR3 loop is CASSQAGGQLNYGYTF. CDR3 DNA: TGTGCCAGCAGTCAAGCGGGGGGCCAGCTCAACTATGGCTACACCTTC.

This chain links TRBV5-1 with TRBJ2-1; 7 nucleotides agree with TRBD2. V was pared by 4 bases and J by 12 bases, with 10 bases of the junction left unmatched. Looked up from germline, CDR1 is SGHRS and CDR2 is YFSETQ. This CDR3 contains 13 residues. CDR3 sequence (DNA): TGCGCCAGCAGCCCCTCCGGGGGGTGGGGGCAGTTCTTC. It is translated as CASSPSGGWGQFF.

The table lists this clone with a count of one. The CDR3, as DNA: TGTGCCAGCAGCCTACGAAGCGGGGCCCAAGAGACCCAGTACTTC. This sequence encodes CASSLRSGAQETQYF. V usage is TRBV11-1 and J usage is TRBJ2-5, with TRBD2 identical over 7 bases. CDR1 SGHAT and CDR2 FQDESV come from the germline V gene (reference sequence). J was trimmed by 1 base and V by 5 bases; bases with no gene match: 7. The CDR3 spans 15 residues.

CDR3 DNA sequence: TGCGCCAGCAGCCATTACCGGGACAGGGTAGCTTTCTTT. As protein: CASSHYRDRVAFF. This chain connects TRBV4-1 to TRBJ1-1; 9 bases map to TRBD1. The CDR3 has 13 amino acids. Trimming cost V 3 bases and J 10 bases; bases outside gene matches: 6. Germline V gives CDR1 MGHRA, CDR2 YSYEKL.

The chain couples TRBV6-6 to TRBJ2-1, with TRBD2 matching 11 bases. CDR3 length equals 16 residues. Germline V gives CDR1 MNHNY, CDR2 SVGAGI (reference sequence). Germline trimming cut 6 bases from V and 6 bases from J; bases unmatched to any gene: 10. The chain's CDR3 is CASSPTGTSGSNEQFF. Written as DNA, the CDR3 is TGTGCCAGCAGCCCAACCGGGACTAGCGGTTCCAATGAGCAGTTCTTC.

The V and J genes are TRBV5-1 and TRBJ1-1; D gene uncertain. The CDR3 covers 13 residues. V lost 0 bases and J lost 12, with 15 bases in between. The germline gives CDR1 SGHRS, CDR2 YFSETQ. The CDR3, as DNA: TGCGCCAGCAGCTTGGCTGGAGTCAGGAGGCCTTTCTTT. This codes for CASSLAGVRRPFF.

This CDR3 reads CASSFGHYGYTF. The CDR3 coding sequence is TGTGCCAGCAGTTTTGGGCACTATGGCTACACCTTC. The chain links TRBV12-3 or TRBV12-4 to TRBJ1-2, with unresolved D. There are 12 residues in the CDR3. Trimming removed 3 bases at V and 3 bases at J, with 5 bases between.

Regarding this clone: Within the sample, other DNA sequences also encode this same CDR3. The J gene is TRBJ2-5, the V gene TRBV5-1; no firm D call. Germline-derived CDR1 and CDR2 are SGHRS and YFSETQ. V gave up 0 bases and J gave up 4 bases, with 7 bases separating them. The CDR3 contains 13 residues. The CDR3 region is CASSLGGGETQYF. CDR3 bases: TGCGCCAGCAGCTTGGGTGGCGGAGAGACCCAGTACTTC.

V gene TRBV19 combines with J gene TRBJ2-4; TRBD1 matches at 9 bases. V trimming: 5 bases; J trimming: 8 bases; junction bases outside the gene matches: 7. The germline V gene has CDR1 LNHDA and CDR2 SQIVND (reference sequence). The CDR3 is 14 residues long. The DNA for the CDR3 is TGTGCCAGTAGTTCGGGGACAGGGTGGGACATTCAGTACTTC. As protein: CASSSGTGWDIQYF.

The rearrangement joins TRBV21-1 to TRBJ2-5; the D call of TRBD2 is as the table states it, not checked on the DNA. TRBV21-1 is described as a pseudogene. This CDR3 region has 12 residues. DNA of the CDR3: TGTGCCAGCAGCATTATACCCGGGACCCAGTACTTC. Its translation: CASSIIPGTQYF.

The chain uses TRBV5-1 and TRBJ2-1, with TRBD1 identical over 8 bases. The CDR3 has 16 residues. Unmatched junction bases numbered 12, after V lost 4 bases and J lost 6 bases. Germline CDR1 is SGHRS and CDR2 is YFSETQ. The CDR3 protein is CASSPFPGGETNEQFF. In DNA, the CDR3 is TGCGCCAGCAGCCCATTTCCAGGGGGCGAGACCAATGAGCAGTTCTTC.

This clone was found a few times. This rearrangement joins TRBV3-1 (or the pseudogene TRBV3-2) to TRBJ1-1; D ambiguous. V dropped 3 bases and J dropped 8 bases, with 16 bases sitting between them. This CDR3 has 14 residues. Per germline, CDR1 LGHDT and CDR2 YNNKEL (reference sequence). CDR3 in DNA: TGTGCCAGCAGCCATAGTATTCGTCGGGAGGAAGCTTTCTTT. Translated, it gives CASSHSIRREEAFF.

The genes are TRBV30 and TRBJ2-3, with 10 bases identical to TRBD2. CDR1 and CDR2 from the germline V gene are GTSNPN and SVGIG (reference sequence). This CDR3 has 16 residues. The ends lost 2 bases at V and 0 bases at J; junction bases unmatched: 5. The CDR3 spells CAWSSLAGGSTDTQYF. Written as DNA, the CDR3 is TGTGCCTGGAGTTCTTTAGCGGGGGGCAGCACAGATACGCAGTATTTT.